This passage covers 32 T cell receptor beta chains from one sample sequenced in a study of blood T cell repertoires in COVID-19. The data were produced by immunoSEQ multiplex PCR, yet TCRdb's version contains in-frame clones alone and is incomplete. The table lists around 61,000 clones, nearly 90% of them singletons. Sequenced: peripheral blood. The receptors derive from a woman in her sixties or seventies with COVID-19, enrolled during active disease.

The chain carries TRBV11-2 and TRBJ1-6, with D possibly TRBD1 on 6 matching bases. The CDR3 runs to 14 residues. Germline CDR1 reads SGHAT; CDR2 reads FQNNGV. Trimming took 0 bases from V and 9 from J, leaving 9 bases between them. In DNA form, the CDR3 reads TGTGCCAGCAGCTTAGATGGGGGCCGTTCACCCCTCCACTTT. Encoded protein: CASSLDGGRSPLHF.

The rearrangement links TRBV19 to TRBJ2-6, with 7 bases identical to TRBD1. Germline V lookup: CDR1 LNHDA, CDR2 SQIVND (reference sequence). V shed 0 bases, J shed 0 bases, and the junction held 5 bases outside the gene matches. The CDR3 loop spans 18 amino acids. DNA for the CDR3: TGTGCCAGTAGTATAGAATGGGGACAGTACTCTGGGGCCAACGTCCTGACTTTC. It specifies CASSIEWGQYSGANVLTF.

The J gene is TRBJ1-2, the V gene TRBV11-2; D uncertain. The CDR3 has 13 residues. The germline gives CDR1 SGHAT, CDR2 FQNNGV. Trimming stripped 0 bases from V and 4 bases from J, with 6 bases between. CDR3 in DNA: TGTGCCAGCAGCTTAGACGAGGGCTATGGCTACACCTTC. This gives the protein CASSLDEGYGYTF.

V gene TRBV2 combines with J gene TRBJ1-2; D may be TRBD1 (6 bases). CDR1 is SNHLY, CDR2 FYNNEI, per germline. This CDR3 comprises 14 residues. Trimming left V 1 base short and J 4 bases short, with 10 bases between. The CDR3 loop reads CASSEGQGLYGYTF. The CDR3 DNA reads TGTGCCAGCAGTGAAGGTCAGGGGCTCTATGGCTACACCTTC.

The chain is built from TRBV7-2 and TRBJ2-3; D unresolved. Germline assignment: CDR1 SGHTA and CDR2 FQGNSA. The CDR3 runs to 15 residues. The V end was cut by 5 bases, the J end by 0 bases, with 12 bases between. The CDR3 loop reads CASSPNYLSTDTQYF. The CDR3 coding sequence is TGTGCCAGCAGCCCCAACTATCTTAGCACAGATACGCAGTATTTT.

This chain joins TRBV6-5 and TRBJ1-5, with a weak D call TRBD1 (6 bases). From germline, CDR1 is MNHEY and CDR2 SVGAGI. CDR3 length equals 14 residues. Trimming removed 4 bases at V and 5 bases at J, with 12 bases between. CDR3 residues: CASSWGGADQPQHF. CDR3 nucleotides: TGTGCCAGCAGTTGGGGGGGCGCGGATCAGCCCCAGCATTTT.

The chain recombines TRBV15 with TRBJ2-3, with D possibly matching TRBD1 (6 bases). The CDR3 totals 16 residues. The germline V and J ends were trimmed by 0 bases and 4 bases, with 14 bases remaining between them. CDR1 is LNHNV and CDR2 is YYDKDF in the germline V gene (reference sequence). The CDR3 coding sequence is TGTGCCACCAGCAGAGATCCAGGGGTGTTTCCAGATACGCAGTATTTT. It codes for CATSRDPGVFPDTQYF.

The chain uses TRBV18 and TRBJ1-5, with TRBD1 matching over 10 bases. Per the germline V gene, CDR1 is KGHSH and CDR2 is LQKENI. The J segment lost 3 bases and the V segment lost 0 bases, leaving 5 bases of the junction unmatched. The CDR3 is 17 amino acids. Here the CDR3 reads CASSPPGGQGTNQPQHF. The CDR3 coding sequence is TGTGCCAGCTCACCACCGGGGGGACAGGGGACCAATCAGCCCCAGCATTTT. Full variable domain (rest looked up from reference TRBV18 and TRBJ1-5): NAGVMQNPRHLVRRRGQEARLRCSPMKGHSHVYWYRQLPEEGLKFMVYLQKENIIDESGMPKERFSAEFPKEGPSILRIQQVVRGDSAAYFCASSPPGGQGTNQPQHFGDGTRLSIL.

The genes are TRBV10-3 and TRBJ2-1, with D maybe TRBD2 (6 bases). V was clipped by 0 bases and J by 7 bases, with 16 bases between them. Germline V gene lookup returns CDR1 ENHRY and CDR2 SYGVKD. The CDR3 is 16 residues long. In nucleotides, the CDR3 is TGTGCCATCAGTGAGTCGGGACTCCCGCGTTGGAATGAGCAGTTCTTC. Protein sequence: CAISESGLPRWNEQFF.

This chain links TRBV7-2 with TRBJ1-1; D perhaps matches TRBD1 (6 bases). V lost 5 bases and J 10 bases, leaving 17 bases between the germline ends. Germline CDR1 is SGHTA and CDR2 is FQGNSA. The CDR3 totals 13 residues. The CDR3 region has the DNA TGTGCCAGCAGCCCAGGGGTGGGGAGGGGAGCTTTCTTT. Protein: CASSPGVGRGAFF.

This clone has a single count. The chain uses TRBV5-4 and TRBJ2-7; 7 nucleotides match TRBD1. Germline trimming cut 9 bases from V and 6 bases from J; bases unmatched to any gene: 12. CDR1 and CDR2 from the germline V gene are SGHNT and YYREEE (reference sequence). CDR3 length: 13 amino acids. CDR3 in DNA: TGTGCCACCCAGAACCGGGACAGCCTCGAGCAGTACTTC. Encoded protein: CATQNRDSLEQYF.

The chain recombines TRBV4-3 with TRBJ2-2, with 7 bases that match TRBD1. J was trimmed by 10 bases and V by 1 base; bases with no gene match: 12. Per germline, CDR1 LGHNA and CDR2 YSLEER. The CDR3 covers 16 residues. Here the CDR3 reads CASSQAWDSPGEELFF. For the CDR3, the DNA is TGCGCCAGCAGCCAAGCCTGGGACAGCCCTGGGGAGGAGCTGTTTTTT.

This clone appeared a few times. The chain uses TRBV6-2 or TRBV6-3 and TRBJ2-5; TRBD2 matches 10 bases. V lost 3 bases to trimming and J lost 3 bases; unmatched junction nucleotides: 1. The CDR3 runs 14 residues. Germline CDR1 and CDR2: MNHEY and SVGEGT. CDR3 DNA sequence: TGTGCCAGCAGTTATCTAGCGGGGGAAGAGACCCAGTACTTC. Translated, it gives CASSYLAGEETQYF.

The DNA for the CDR3 is TGTGCCAGCAGTGGGGGACTAGGCACAGATACGCAGTATTTT. It yields the protein CASSGGLGTDTQYF. The chain has TRBV2 and TRBJ2-3; 8 bases are a match to TRBD2. This CDR3 comprises 14 residues. J gave up 1 base and V 4 bases, and 1 base lay outside the gene matches. CDR1 and CDR2 from the germline V gene are SNHLY and FYNNEI. The variable domain in full, with the rest retrieved from reference TRBV2 and TRBJ2-3, is EPEVTQTPSHQVTQMGQEVILRCVPISNHLYFYWYRQILGQKVEFLVSFYNNEISEKSEIFDDQFSVERPDGSNFTLKIRSTKLEDSAMYFCASSGGLGTDTQYFGPGTRLTVL.

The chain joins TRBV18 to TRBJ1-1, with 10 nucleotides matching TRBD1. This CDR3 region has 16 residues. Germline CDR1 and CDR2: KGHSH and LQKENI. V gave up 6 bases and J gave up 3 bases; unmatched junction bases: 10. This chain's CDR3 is CASSSGTGVFHTEAFF. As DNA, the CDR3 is TGTGCCAGCTCCTCCGGGACAGGGGTTTTCCACACTGAAGCTTTCTTT. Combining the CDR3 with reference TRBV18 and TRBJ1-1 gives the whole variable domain NAGVMQNPRHLVRRRGQEARLRCSPMKGHSHVYWYRQLPEEGLKFMVYLQKENIIDESGMPKERFSAEFPKEGPSILRIQQVVRGDSAAYFCASSSGTGVFHTEAFFGQGTRLTVV.

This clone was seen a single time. The CDR3 spells CASRQGIQGNTEAFF. CDR3 DNA sequence: TGTGCCAGCAGACAAGGGATTCAGGGGAACACTGAAGCTTTCTTT. The V call is TRBV6-5, the J call TRBJ1-1; possible D gene TRBD1, 5 bases. With 6 bases removed from V and 1 base from J, the gap between germline ends came to 15 bases. This CDR3 region has 15 residues. Germline V gene lookup returns CDR1 MNHEY and CDR2 SVGAGI.

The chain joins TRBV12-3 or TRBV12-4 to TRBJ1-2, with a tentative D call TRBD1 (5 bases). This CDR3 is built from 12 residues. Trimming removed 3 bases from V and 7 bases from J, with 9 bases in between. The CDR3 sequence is CASSFGRAGYTF. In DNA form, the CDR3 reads TGTGCCAGCAGTTTTGGCAGGGCTGGCTACACCTTC.

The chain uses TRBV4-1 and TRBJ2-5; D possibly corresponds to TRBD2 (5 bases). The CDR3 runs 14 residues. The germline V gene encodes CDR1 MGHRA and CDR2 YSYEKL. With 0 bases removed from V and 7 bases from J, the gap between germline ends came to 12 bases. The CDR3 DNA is TGCGCCAGCAGCCAAGATGGGCAGAGGGCGACCCAGTACTTC. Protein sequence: CASSQDGQRATQYF.

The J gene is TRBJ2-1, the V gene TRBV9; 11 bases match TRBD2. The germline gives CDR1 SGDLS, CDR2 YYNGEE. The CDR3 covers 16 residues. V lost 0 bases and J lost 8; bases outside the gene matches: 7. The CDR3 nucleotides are TGTGCCAGCAGCGTAGGGCCTAGCGGGAGGTTGGATGAGCAGTTCTTC. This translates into CASSVGPSGRLDEQFF. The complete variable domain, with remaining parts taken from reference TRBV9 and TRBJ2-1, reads DSGVTQTPKHLITATGQRVTLRCSPRSGDLSVYWYQQSLDQGLQFLIQYYNGEERAKGNILERFSAQQFPDLHSELNLSSLELGDSALYFCASSVGPSGRLDEQFFGPGTRLTVL.

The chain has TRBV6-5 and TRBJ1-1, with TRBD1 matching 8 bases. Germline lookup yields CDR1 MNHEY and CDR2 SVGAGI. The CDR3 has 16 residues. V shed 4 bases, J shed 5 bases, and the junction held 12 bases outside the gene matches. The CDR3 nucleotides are TGTGCCAGCAGTTCTTCCCACCGGACAGGGAGAACTGAAGCTTTCTTT. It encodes CASSSSHRTGRTEAFF.

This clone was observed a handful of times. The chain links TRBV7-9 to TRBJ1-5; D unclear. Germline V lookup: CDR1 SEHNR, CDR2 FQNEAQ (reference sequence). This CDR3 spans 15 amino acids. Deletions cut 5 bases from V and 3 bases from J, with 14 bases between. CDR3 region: CASSNGPGFNQPQHF. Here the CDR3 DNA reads TGTGCCAGCAGCAATGGGCCGGGGTTCAATCAGCCCCAGCATTTT. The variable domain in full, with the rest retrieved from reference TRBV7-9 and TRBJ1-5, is DTGVSQNPRHKITKRGQNVTFRCDPISEHNRLYWYRQTLGQGPEFLTYFQNEAQLEKSRLLSDRFSAERPKGSFSTLEIQRTEQGDSAMYLCASSNGPGFNQPQHFGDGTRLSIL.

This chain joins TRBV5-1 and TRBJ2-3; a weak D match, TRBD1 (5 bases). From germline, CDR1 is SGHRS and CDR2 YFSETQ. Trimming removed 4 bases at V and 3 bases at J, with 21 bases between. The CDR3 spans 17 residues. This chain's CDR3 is CASSIETGSAGTDTQYF. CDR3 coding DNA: TGCGCCAGCAGCATTGAAACAGGCAGTGCTGGTACAGATACGCAGTATTTT.

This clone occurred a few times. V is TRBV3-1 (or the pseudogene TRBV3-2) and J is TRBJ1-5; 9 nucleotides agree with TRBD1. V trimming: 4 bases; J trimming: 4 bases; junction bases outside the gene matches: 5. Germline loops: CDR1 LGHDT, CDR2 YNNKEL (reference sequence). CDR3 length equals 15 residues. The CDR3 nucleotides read TGTGCCAGCAGCCTCGGGACAGGGAATAATCAGCCCCAGCATTTT. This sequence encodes CASSLGTGNNQPQHF.

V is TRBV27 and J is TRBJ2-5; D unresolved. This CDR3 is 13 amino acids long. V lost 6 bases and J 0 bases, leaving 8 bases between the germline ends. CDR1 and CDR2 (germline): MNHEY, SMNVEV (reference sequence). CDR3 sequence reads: CASRGTDQETQYF. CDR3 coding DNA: TGTGCCAGCAGAGGCACAGACCAAGAGACCCAGTACTTC.

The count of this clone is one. The CDR3 DNA is TGTGCCAGCAGTTTTTCCGGGACAGGGGGCGAGACCCAGTACTTC. It encodes CASSFSGTGGETQYF. The V gene is TRBV27, the J gene TRBJ2-5; the match to TRBD1 covers 12 bases. The germline CDR1 and CDR2 sequences are MNHEY and SMNVEV (reference sequence). With V trimmed by 3 bases and J by 5 bases, 4 bases remained unmatched. The CDR3 sequence is 15 residues long.

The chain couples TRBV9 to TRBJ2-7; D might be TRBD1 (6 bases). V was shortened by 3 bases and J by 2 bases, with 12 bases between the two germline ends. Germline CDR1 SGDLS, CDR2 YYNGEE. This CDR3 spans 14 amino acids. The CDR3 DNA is TGTGCCAGCAGCGAGACAGGCCAAACCTACGAGCAGTACTTC. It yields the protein CASSETGQTYEQYF.

This CDR3 is CASSFFGEDTQYF. CDR3 coding DNA: TGTGCCAGCAGCTTCTTCGGGGAAGATACGCAGTATTTT. The rearrangement links TRBV5-4 to TRBJ2-3; D is perhaps TRBD2 (5 bases). This CDR3 has 13 residues. V was clipped by 2 bases and J by 5 bases, with 9 bases between them. CDR1 and CDR2 (germline): SGHNT, YYREEE (reference sequence).

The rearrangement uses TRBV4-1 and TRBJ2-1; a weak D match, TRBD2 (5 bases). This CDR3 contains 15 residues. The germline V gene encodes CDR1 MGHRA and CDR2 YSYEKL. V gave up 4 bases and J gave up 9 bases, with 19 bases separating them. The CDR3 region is CASSPRGDGLAEQFF. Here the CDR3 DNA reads TGCGCCAGCAGCCCCCGGGGAGATGGGTTGGCTGAGCAGTTCTTC.

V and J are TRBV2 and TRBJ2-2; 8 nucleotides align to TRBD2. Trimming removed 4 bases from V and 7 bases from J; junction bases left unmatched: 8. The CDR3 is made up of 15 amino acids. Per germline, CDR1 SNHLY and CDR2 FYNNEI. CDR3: CASSASGRGVGELFF. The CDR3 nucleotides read TGTGCCAGCAGTGCAAGCGGGAGAGGGGTCGGGGAGCTGTTTTTT.

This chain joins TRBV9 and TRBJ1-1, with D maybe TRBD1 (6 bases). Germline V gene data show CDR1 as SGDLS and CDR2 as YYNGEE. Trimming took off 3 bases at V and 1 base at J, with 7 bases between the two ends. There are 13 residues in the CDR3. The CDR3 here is CASSEGGNTEAFF. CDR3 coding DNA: TGTGCCAGCAGCGAAGGGGGGAACACTGAAGCTTTCTTT.

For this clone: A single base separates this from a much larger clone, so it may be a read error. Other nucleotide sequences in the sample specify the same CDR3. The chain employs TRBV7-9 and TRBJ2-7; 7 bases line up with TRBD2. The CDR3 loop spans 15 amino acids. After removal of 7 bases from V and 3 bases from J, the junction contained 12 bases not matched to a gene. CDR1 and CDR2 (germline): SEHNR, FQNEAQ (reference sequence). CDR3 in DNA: TGTGCCAGCACCTTGAGGGACTACGGCTACTACGAGCAGTACTTC. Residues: CASTLRDYGYYEQYF.

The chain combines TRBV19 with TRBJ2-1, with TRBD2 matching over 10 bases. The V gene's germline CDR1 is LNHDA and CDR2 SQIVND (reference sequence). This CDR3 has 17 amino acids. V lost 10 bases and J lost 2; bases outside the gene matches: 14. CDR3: CATPTPRTSGTYNEQFF. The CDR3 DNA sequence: TGTGCCACCCCAACCCCCCGGACTAGCGGAACCTACAATGAGCAGTTCTTC.